The clone carrying this TCR beta chain was seen more than once but under ten times. This sample was included in a study of blood T cell repertoires in COVID-19. Study-level information: The United States, Italy and Spain were the sources of the acute and convalescent COVID-19 samples. The cDNA or gDNA used as material had been derived from T cells, B-cell-depleted T cells, or PBMCs.

Seattle's enrolled individuals joined amid active infection and were then monitored longitudinally. Original processing notes: Amplification of reference gene primers was used by the study to estimate nucleated cell counts. Profiled with immunoSEQ multiplex PCR; TCRdb holds only in-frame clones, not every one. V and J calls and clone size are given by that table; D and trimming were obtained from the DNA. The table includes 200,000 or so clones, around 84% detected once. The sequence came from a woman older than 75 with COVID-19, enrolled during active disease. Material: peripheral blood.

CDR3 sequence reads: CASSWDTDQPQHF. The DNA for the CDR3 is TGTGCCAGCAGCTGGGACACCGATCAGCCCCAGCATTTT. This chain links TRBV7-9 with TRBJ1-5; D may be TRBD1 (6 bases). Trimming took off 4 bases at V and 5 bases at J, with 9 bases between the two ends. The CDR3 is 13 residues long. CDR1 is SEHNR and CDR2 is FQNEAQ in the germline V gene (reference sequence).